Below, 13 T cell receptor beta chains from the same sample are listed, as sequenced in a study of OX40 agonist ivuxolimab in advanced cancers. Profiling relied on immunoSEQ multiplex PCR, and the TCRdb table lists in-frame clones only, not all of them. Of about 100,000 clones listed, about four fifths are singletons. The sample in question was CD4+ or CD8+ T cells sorted from blood, obtained in a trial of the OX40 agonist ivuxolimab. Receptors were obtained from an adult with an advanced solid tumor such as melanoma, head and neck, liver or kidney cancer.

The chain has TRBV27 and TRBJ1-5, with D possibly matching TRBD1 (6 bases). CDR1 and CDR2 (germline): MNHEY, SMNVEV (reference sequence). The CDR3 is made up of 15 amino acids. Trimming pared 4 bases from V and 4 bases from J, leaving 14 bases between. CDR3 loop: CASSSAGVWNQPQHF. The CDR3 nucleotides read TGTGCCAGCAGTTCGGCAGGGGTCTGGAATCAGCCCCAGCATTTT.

The chain recombines TRBV7-8 with TRBJ2-3, with D possibly being TRBD2 (6 bases). The CDR3 contains 15 residues. Germline loops: CDR1 SGHVS, CDR2 FQNEAQ. Trimming cost V 2 bases and J 3 bases, with 12 bases left between them. The CDR3 bases are TGTGCCAGCAGCTTATACGGCGGGAAAACAGATACGCAGTATTTT. This sequence encodes CASSLYGGKTDTQYF.

V and J are TRBV2 and TRBJ1-1; D uncertain. CDR1 and CDR2 from the germline V gene are SNHLY and FYNNEI. V shed 10 bases and J shed 7 bases, with 16 bases lying between them. This CDR3 has 12 residues. The CDR3 nucleotides are TGTGCCACCTTGTCACGAGTCAATGAAGCTTTCTTT. Its protein is CATLSRVNEAFF.

V is TRBV7-2 and J is TRBJ2-3; 9 nucleotides match TRBD2. The CDR3 is 17 residues long. The germline CDR1 and CDR2 sequences are SGHTA and FQGNSA. V lost 3 bases, J lost 2 bases, and 9 bases stayed unmatched. The CDR3 DNA reads as TGTGCCAGCAGCTTTATGGCGGGAGGGCACGTCACAGATACGCAGTATTTT. Residues: CASSFMAGGHVTDTQYF. The full variable domain, rest sourced from reference TRBV7-2 and TRBJ2-3, is GAGVSQSPSNKVTEKGKDVELRCDPISGHTALYWYRQSLGQGLEFLIYFQGNSAPDKSGLPSDRFSAERTGGSVSTLTIQRTQQEDSAVYLCASSFMAGGHVTDTQYFGPGTRLTVL.

Note on this clone: A much larger clone differs by one base, so this may be a read error. This sequence joins TRBV19 and TRBJ2-3; D gene ambiguous. The CDR3 consists of 13 residues. With 4 bases removed from V and 4 bases from J, the gap between germline ends came to 9 bases. Germline V gene sequence: CDR1 LNHDA, CDR2 SQIVND (reference sequence). CDR3 sequence: CASSTDGADTQYF. DNA for the CDR3: TGTGCCAGTAGTACGGACGGAGCAGATACGCAGTATTTT.

The chain employs TRBV7-2 and TRBJ2-5; 8 bases are shared with TRBD1. The CDR3 is made up of 14 amino acids. CDR1 SGHTA and CDR2 FQGNSA come from the germline V gene. Trimming took 5 bases from V and 4 from J; bases not matched to a gene: 6. In DNA, the CDR3 is TGTGCCAGCAGCCGAGGACAGGGCGGAGAGACCCAGTACTTC. It is translated as CASSRGQGGETQYF. Full variable domain (remainder filled in from reference TRBV7-2 and TRBJ2-5): GAGVSQSPSNKVTEKGKDVELRCDPISGHTALYWYRQSLGQGLEFLIYFQGNSAPDKSGLPSDRFSAERTGGSVSTLTIQRTQQEDSAVYLCASSRGQGGETQYFGPGTRLLVL.

V is TRBV9 and J is TRBJ2-2; 10 positions agree with TRBD2. Germline assignment: CDR1 SGDLS and CDR2 YYNGEE. The CDR3 contains 16 residues. Trimming removed 4 bases from V and 4 bases from J; junction bases left unmatched: 7. CDR3 sequence: CASSPIAGGGTGELFF. DNA for the CDR3: TGTGCCAGCAGCCCGATAGCGGGGGGAGGCACCGGGGAGCTGTTTTTT.

This chain links TRBV7-9 with TRBJ2-1; D might be TRBD1 (5 bases). CDR1 is SEHNR, CDR2 FQNEAQ, per germline (reference sequence). The V end lost 0 bases, the J end lost 3 bases, and 9 bases lay between the germline ends. This CDR3 is 15 amino acids long. The CDR3 DNA follows: TGTGCCAGCAGCTTAGCGGCAGGGTACTACAATGAGCAGTTCTTC. It yields the protein CASSLAAGYYNEQFF.

The V gene is TRBV14, the J gene TRBJ2-7, with D hard to call. There are 12 residues in the CDR3. V was trimmed by 0 bases and J by 3 bases, leaving 3 bases between them. Germline loops: CDR1 SGHDN, CDR2 FVKESK. The CDR3 sequence: CASSQDHYEQYF. The CDR3 DNA reads TGTGCCAGCAGCCAAGACCACTACGAGCAGTACTTC.

J is TRBJ2-7 and V is TRBV28; maybe TRBD2 (7 bases). CDR1 and CDR2 from the germline V gene are MDHEN and SYDVKM. CDR3 length: 16 amino acids. Trimming left V 2 bases short and J 2 bases short, with 16 bases between. CDR3 residues: CASSLGGGTLPYEQYF. In nucleotides, the CDR3 is TGTGCCAGCAGTTTAGGGGGGGGGACACTCCCCTACGAGCAGTACTTC.

The chain is built from TRBV5-1 and TRBJ1-1; tentatively, D is TRBD1 (5 bases). Germline CDR1 is SGHRS and CDR2 is YFSETQ. With 4 bases removed from V and 1 base from J, the gap between germline ends came to 8 bases. The CDR3 length is 13 residues. The CDR3 is CASSRDRNTEAFF. CDR3 DNA sequence: TGCGCCAGCAGCAGAGACAGGAACACTGAAGCTTTCTTT.

This chain connects TRBV6-4 to TRBJ1-2; D is unclear. Germline V gene sequence: CDR1 MRHNA, CDR2 SNTAGT. CDR3 size: 14 residues. V gave up 0 bases and J gave up 8 bases, with 13 bases separating them. CDR3 DNA sequence: TGTGCCAGCAGTGACTCGCCGGGAGGTCGGGGCTACACCTTC. Translation gives CASSDSPGGRGYTF.

The rearrangement uses TRBV21-1 and TRBJ1-5. TRBV21-1 is termed a pseudogene. The CDR3 contains 16 residues. In DNA, the CDR3 is TGTGCCAGCAGCAAAGGTGAAGGGTTTCGAAATCAGCCCCAGCATTTT. Protein sequence: CASSKGEGFRNQPQHF.